This T cell receptor (beta chain) was sequenced in a study of blood T cell repertoires in COVID-19. Trimming cost V 10 bases and J 0 bases; bases outside gene matches: 9. This CDR3 is 14 amino acids long. Germline V gives CDR1 LNHDA, CDR2 SQIVND (reference sequence). The table came from immunoSEQ multiplex PCR; TCRdb's copy has only in-frame clones and leaves some out. This sample carries tens of thousands of clones, 87% of them seen once, and the ten largest clones take around 5.5%. In its sample, this clone was seen once. This receptor was identified in a man of 80 years or more in a cohort sampled during active COVID-19. The J gene is TRBJ2-7, the V gene TRBV19; 7 bases map to TRBD1. Sequenced sample: peripheral blood. CDR3 DNA: TGTGCCACCGGCGTCGACAGGGACTCCTACGAGCAGTACTTC. Translation: CATGVDRDSYEQYF. The full variable domain, rest sourced from reference TRBV19 and TRBJ2-7, is DGGITQSPKYLFRKEGQNVTLSCEQNLNHDAMYWYRQDPGQGLRLIYYSQIVNDFQKGDIAEGYSVSREKKESFPLTVTSAQKNPTAFYLCATGVDRDSYEQYFGPGTRLTVT.